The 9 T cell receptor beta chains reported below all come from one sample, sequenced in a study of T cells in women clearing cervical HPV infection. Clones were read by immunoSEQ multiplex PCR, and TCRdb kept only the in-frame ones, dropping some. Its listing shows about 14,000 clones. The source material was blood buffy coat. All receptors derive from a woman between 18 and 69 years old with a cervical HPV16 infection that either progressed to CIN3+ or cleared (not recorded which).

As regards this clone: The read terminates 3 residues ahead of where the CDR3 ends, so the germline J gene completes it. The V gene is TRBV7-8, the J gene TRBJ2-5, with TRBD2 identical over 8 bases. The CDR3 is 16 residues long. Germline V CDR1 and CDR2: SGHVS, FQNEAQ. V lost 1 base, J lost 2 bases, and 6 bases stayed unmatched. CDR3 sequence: CASSLGASGRQETQYF. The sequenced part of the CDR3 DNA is TGTGCCAGCAGCTTAGGTGCTAGCGGGCGACAAGAGACC.

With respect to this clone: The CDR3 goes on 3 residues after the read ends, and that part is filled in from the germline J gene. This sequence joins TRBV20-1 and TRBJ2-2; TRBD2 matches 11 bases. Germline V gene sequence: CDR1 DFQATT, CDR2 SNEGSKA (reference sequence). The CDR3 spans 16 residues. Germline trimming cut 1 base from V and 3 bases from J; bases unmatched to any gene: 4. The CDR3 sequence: CSARGPGLADTGELFF. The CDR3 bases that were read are TGCAGTGCTAGAGGACCGGGACTAGCGGACACCGGGGAG.

CDR3 DNA, as far as it was read: TGTGCCAGCTCTACAGCAGGGACAGCCACAGATACC. Amino acid sequence: CASSTAGTATDT. The full CDR3 protein is CASSTAGTATDTYTF. This chain links TRBV18 with TRBJ1-2; 7 bases fit TRBD1. Read sequence stops 3 residues before the CDR3 end, and the germline J gene provides the missing end. The germline CDR1 and CDR2 sequences are KGHSH and LQKENI. This CDR3 contains 15 residues.

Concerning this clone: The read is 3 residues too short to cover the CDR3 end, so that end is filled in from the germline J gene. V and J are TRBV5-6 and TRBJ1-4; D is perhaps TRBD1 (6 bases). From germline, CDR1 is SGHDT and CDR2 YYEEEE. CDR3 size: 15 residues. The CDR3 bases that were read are TGTGCCAGCAGCTTGACAGGGATGCTTGGCTCACCA. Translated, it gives CASSLTGMLGSP. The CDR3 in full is CASSLTGMLGSPLFF.

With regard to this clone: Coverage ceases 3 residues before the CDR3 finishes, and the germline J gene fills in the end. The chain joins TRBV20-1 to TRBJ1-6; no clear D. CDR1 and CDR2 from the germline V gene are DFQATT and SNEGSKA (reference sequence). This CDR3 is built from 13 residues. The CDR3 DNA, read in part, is TGCAGTGCTAGAGTTGGTACCTACCTAACC. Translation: CSARVGTYLT. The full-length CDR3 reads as CSARVGTYLTLHF.

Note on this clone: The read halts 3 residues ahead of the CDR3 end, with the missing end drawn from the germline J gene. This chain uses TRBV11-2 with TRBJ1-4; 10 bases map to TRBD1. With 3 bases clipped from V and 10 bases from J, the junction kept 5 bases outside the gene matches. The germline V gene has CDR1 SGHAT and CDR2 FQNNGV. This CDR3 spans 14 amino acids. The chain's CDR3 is CASSFGTGAGKLFF. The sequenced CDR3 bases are TGTGCCAGCAGCTTCGGGACAGGGGCTGGAAAA.

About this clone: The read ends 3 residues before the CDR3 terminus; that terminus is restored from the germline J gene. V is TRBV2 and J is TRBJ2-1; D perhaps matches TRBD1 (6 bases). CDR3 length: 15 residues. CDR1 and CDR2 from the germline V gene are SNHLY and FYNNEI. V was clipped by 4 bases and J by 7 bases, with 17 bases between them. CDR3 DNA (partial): TGTGCCAGCAGTGGGGGGACAAAAAGTGGGAATGAG. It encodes CASSGGTKSGNE. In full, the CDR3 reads CASSGGTKSGNEQFF.

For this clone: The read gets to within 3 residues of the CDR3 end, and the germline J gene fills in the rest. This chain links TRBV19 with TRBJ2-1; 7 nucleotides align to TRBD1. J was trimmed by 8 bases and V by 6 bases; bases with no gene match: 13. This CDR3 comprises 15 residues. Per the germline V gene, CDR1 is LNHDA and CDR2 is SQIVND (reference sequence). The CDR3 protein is CASRDGSGGFHEQFF. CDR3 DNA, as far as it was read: TGTGCCAGTAGGGATGGGTCAGGGGGTTTTCATGAG.

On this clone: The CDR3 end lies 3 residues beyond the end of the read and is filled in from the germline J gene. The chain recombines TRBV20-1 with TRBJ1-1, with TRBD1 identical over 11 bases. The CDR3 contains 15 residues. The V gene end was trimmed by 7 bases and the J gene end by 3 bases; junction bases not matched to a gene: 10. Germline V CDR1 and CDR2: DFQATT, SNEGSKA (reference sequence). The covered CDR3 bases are TGCAGTGGTGGCCGGGACAGGGGGTTTTACACTGAA. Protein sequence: CSGGRDRGFYTE. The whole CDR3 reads CSGGRDRGFYTEAFF.